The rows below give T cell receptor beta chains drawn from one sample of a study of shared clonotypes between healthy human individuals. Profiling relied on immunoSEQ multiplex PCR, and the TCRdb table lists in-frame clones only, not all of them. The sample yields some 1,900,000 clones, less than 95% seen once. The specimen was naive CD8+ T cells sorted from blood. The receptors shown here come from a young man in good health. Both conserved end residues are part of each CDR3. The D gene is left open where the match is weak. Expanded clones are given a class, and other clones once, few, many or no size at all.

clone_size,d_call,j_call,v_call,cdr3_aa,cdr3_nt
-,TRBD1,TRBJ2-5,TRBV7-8,CASRSRQGEFGETQYF,TGTGCCAGCAGATCGCGACAGGGGGAATTCGGGGAGACCCAGTACTTC
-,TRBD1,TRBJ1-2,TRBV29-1,CSVAGGQANYGYTF,TGCAGCGTTGCAGGGGGCCAGGCGAACTATGGCTACACCTTC
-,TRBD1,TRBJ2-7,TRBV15,CATSNPRDRPYYEQYF,TGTGCCACCAGCAACCCTCGGGACAGGCCTTACTACGAGCAGTACTTC
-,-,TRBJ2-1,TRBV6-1,CASSEARNRGAYNEQFF,TGTGCCAGCAGTGAAGCAAGGAACCGCGGGGCATACAATGAGCAGTTCTTC
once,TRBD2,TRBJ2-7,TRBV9,CASSVGGSGEQYF,TGTGCCAGCAGCGTCGGCGGGAGTGGGGAGCAGTACTTC
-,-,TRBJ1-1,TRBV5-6,CASSLGGNEAFF,TGTGCCAGCAGCTTGGGCGGGAATGAAGCTTTCTTT
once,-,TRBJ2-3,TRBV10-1,CASSDRQNTDTQYF,TGCGCCAGCAGTGATCGCCAGAACACAGATACGCAGTATTTT
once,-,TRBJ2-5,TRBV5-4,CASSSDNQETQYF,TGTGCCAGCAGTTCCGATAACCAAGAGACCCAGTACTTC
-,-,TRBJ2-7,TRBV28,CASSSVLHYEQYF,TGTGCCAGCAGTAGCGTCCTTCACTACGAGCAGTACTTC
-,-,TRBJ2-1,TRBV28,CASSLGPEDEQFF,TGTGCCAGCAGTTTAGGACCGGAGGATGAGCAGTTCTTC
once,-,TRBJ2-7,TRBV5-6,CASSYGPYEQYF,TGTGCCAGCAGCTACGGACCCTACGAGCAGTACTTC
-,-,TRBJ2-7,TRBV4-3,CASSQGTLLGEQYF,TGCGCCAGCAGCCAAGGTACACTTCTGGGCGAGCAGTACTTC
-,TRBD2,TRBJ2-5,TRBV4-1,CASSPDFSGVRETQYF,TGCGCCAGCAGCCCTGACTTTAGCGGGGTGCGAGAGACCCAGTACTTC
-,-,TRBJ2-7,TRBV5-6,CASSLTESYEQYF,TGTGCCAGCAGCTTGACCGAATCCTACGAGCAGTACTTC
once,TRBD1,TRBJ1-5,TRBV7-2,CASSFDSGGAGQPQHF,TGTGCCAGCAGTTTCGATTCAGGGGGCGCGGGTCAGCCCCAGCATTTT
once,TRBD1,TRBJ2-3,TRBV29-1,CSVDWSDRAEDTQYF,TGCAGCGTTGATTGGAGTGACAGGGCTGAAGATACGCAGTATTTT
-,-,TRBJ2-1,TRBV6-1,CASSEGYSYNEQFF,TGTGCCAGCAGTGAGGGGTATTCCTACAATGAGCAGTTCTTC
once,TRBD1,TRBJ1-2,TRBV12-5,CASGLIAGGSYYGYTF,TGTGCTAGTGGTTTGATCGCAGGGGGATCCTACTATGGCTACACCTTC
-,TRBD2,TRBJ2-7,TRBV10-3,CAVSGAAYEQYF,TGTGCCGTTAGCGGGGCAGCCTACGAGCAGTACTTC
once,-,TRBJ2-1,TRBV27,CASSLTGTSNEQFF,TGTGCCAGCAGTTTAACGGGAACCAGTAATGAGCAGTTCTTC
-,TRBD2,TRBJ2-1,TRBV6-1,CASSEWGRGAARGGNEQFF,TGTGCCAGCAGTGAATGGGGCAGGGGAGCGGCTCGGGGGGGCAATGAGCAGTTCTTC
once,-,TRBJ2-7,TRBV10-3,CAISAGSAGRSYEQYF,TGTGCCATCAGTGCGGGATCCGCAGGGCGGTCCTACGAGCAGTACTTC
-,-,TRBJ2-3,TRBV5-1,CASADGGGTDTQYF,TGCGCCAGCGCAGATGGCGGGGGCACAGATACGCAGTATTTT
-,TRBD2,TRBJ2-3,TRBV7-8,CASRPSGGPPDTQYF,TGTGCCAGCAGGCCTAGCGGGGGACCCCCAGATACGCAGTATTTT
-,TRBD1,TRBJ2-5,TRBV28,CASSSLGQGASETQYF,TGTGCCAGCAGTTCACTCGGACAGGGGGCTAGTGAGACCCAGTACTTC
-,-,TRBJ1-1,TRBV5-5,CASGRSGRTDIEAFF,TGTGCCAGCGGGAGATCTGGACGGACAGACATTGAAGCTTTCTTT
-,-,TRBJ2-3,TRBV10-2,CASSVRGLDTQYF,TGCGCCAGCAGCGTCCGGGGGTTAGATACGCAGTATTTT
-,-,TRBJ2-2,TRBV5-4,CASSLGGTGELFF,TGTGCCAGCAGCCTCGGGGGCACCGGGGAGCTGTTTTTT
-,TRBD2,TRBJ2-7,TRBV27,CASSFLAGSYEQYF,TGTGCCAGCAGTTTCCTAGCGGGATCGTACGAGCAGTACTTC
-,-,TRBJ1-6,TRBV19,CASSIEGTLHF,TGTGCCAGTAGTATAGAAGGGACCCTCCACTTT
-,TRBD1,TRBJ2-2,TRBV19,CASSQGESTGELFF,TGTGCCAGTTCTCAGGGGGAATCAACCGGGGAGCTGTTTTTT
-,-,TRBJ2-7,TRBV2,CASSEGGGHLLYEQYF,TGTGCCAGCAGTGAGGGGGGTGGACACCTGTTATACGAGCAGTACTTC
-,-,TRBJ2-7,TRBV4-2,CASSLGPDYEQYF,TGTGCCAGCAGCCTAGGACCGGACTACGAGCAGTACTTC
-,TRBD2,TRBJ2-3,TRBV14,CASSQVGTSAADTQYF,TGTGCCAGCAGCCAAGTGGGGACTAGCGCGGCAGATACGCAGTATTTT
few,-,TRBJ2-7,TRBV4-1,CASSQDMAGHEQYF,TGCGCCAGCAGCCAAGATATGGCAGGCCACGAGCAGTACTTC
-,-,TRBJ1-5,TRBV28,CASSYPAKGDQPQHF,TGTGCCAGCAGTTACCCCGCCAAAGGGGATCAGCCCCAGCATTTT
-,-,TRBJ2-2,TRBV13,CASSGDETGELFF,TGTGCCAGCAGCGGGGATGAGACCGGGGAGCTGTTTTTT
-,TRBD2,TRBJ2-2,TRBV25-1,CASSPGKGLAGSGELFF,TGTGCCAGCAGTCCGGGAAAGGGACTAGCGGGATCTGGGGAGCTGTTTTTT
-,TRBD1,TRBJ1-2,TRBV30,CACPGGSYGYTF,TGTGCCTGTCCAGGGGGGTCCTATGGCTACACCTTC
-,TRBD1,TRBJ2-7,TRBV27,CASSMIAGQVFYEQYF,TGTGCCAGCAGCATGATCGCGGGACAGGTGTTCTACGAGCAGTACTTC
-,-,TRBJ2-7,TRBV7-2,CASSLEGGAYEQYF,TGTGCCAGCAGCTTAGAGGGTGGGGCTTACGAGCAGTACTTC
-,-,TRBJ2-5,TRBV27,CASGPSPVPAETQYF,TGTGCCAGCGGCCCCTCTCCGGTACCGGCGGAGACCCAGTACTTC
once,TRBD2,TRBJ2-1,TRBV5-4,CASSLVAGGIDEQFF,TGTGCCAGCAGCTTGGTAGCGGGGGGTATAGATGAGCAGTTCTTC
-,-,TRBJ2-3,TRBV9,CASSVEGLAMDTQYF,TGTGCCAGCAGCGTAGAGGGGCTAGCGATGGATACGCAGTATTTT
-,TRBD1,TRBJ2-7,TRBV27,CASSFKGQWYEQYF,TGTGCCAGCAGTTTCAAGGGACAGTGGTACGAGCAGTACTTC